A single sample gave rise to the 22 T cell receptor beta chains below, sequenced in a study of blood T cell repertoires in COVID-19. Clones were sequenced by immunoSEQ multiplex PCR, and TCRdb holds only the in-frame ones, with some missing. The sample carries more than 85,000 clones, 72% recorded once. The sequencing sample was made of peripheral blood. Receptor source: an older woman with acute or convalescent COVID-19.

The chain couples TRBV29-1 to TRBJ2-1; the match to TRBD1 covers 7 bases. This CDR3 has 13 amino acids. Germline lookup yields CDR1 SQVTM and CDR2 ANQGSEA. The ends lost 3 bases at V and 5 bases at J; junction bases unmatched: 4. Here the CDR3 DNA reads TGCAGCGTTGAGGGGACAGCCAACAATGAGCAGTTCTTC. Translation: CSVEGTANNEQFF.

The chain carries TRBV3-1 (or the pseudogene TRBV3-2) and TRBJ2-5, with 9 bases matching TRBD1. This CDR3 is built from 16 residues. Losses at the gene ends were 0 bases for V and 5 bases for J; bases not matched to a gene: 7. The germline V gene has CDR1 LGHDT and CDR2 YNNKEL (reference sequence). The CDR3: CASSQDKTGGWETQYF. As DNA, the CDR3 is TGTGCCAGCAGCCAAGATAAAACAGGGGGCTGGGAGACCCAGTACTTC.

The rearrangement joins TRBV7-2 to TRBJ2-3; 8 bases align to TRBD1. The CDR3 has 16 residues. CDR1 is SGHTA, CDR2 FQGNSA, per germline. V lost 2 bases to trimming and J lost 4 bases; unmatched junction nucleotides: 8. CDR3 loop: CASSLLGQGFPDTQYF. CDR3 sequence (DNA): TGTGCCAGCAGCTTACTTGGACAGGGTTTCCCAGATACGCAGTATTTT. The full variable domain, completed using reference TRBV7-2 and TRBJ2-3, is GAGVSQSPSNKVTEKGKDVELRCDPISGHTALYWYRQSLGQGLEFLIYFQGNSAPDKSGLPSDRFSAERTGGSVSTLTIQRTQQEDSAVYLCASSLLGQGFPDTQYFGPGTRLTVL.

In its sample, this clone was seen once. The chain couples TRBV5-4 to TRBJ1-1; D is possibly TRBD1 (5 bases). The germline V gene encodes CDR1 SGHNT and CDR2 YYREEE (reference sequence). Trimming took 4 bases from V and 0 from J, leaving 16 bases between them. CDR3 length: 16 amino acids. The CDR3 DNA reads as TGTGCCAGCAGCCCGGGGGACCGCTTAGTGAACACTGAAGCTTTCTTT. This encodes CASSPGDRLVNTEAFF. The full variable domain, rest sourced from reference TRBV5-4 and TRBJ1-1, is ETGVTQSPTHLIKTRGQQVTLRCSSQSGHNTVSWYQQALGQGPQFIFQYYREEENGRGNFPPRFSGLQFPNYSSELNVNALELDDSALYLCASSPGDRLVNTEAFFGQGTRLTVV.

The chain uses TRBV5-4 and TRBJ1-4, with 7 nucleotides matching TRBD1. The CDR3 covers 15 residues. Trimming removed 0 bases from V and 8 bases from J; junction bases left unmatched: 7. Germline V gene sequence: CDR1 SGHNT, CDR2 YYREEE (reference sequence). CDR3 loop: CASSLGGTAGEKLFF. Here the CDR3 DNA reads TGTGCCAGCAGCTTGGGAGGGACAGCAGGGGAAAAACTGTTTTTT.

The V and J genes are TRBV7-3 and TRBJ1-2, with 7 bases that match TRBD1. J gave up 7 bases and V 5 bases, and 13 bases lay outside the gene matches. Germline CDR1 SGHTA, CDR2 FQGTGA. CDR3 length: 15 residues. The CDR3 coding sequence is TGTGCCAGCAGCGAAACGGACAGGTCCAGGGGTGGCTACACCTTC. Its protein product is CASSETDRSRGGYTF.

The chain has TRBV28 and TRBJ1-2; TRBD1 matches 8 bases. The CDR3 is 17 residues long. Germline V gene lookup returns CDR1 MDHEN and CDR2 SYDVKM. The J segment lost 1 base and the V segment lost 3 bases, leaving 10 bases of the junction unmatched. CDR3 nucleotide sequence: TGTGCCAGCAGTTTCCTCCGGGGGACAGGCCATAACTATGGCTACACCTTC. Protein sequence: CASSFLRGTGHNYGYTF.

The CDR3 loop reads CASSFGGRTDTQYF. DNA of the CDR3: TGTGCCAGCAGCTTCGGGGGTCGCACAGATACGCAGTATTTT. The rearrangement uses TRBV7-3 and TRBJ2-3, with TRBD2 as a possible D gene (6 bases). Germline CDR1 SGHTA, CDR2 FQGTGA. The CDR3 has 14 residues. Trimming stripped 3 bases from V and 1 base from J, with 8 bases between.

The chain carries TRBV24-1 and TRBJ2-5; D is undetermined. V was shortened by 6 bases and J by 5 bases, with 12 bases between the two germline ends. Germline CDR1 is KGHDR and CDR2 is SFDVKD. There are 13 residues in the CDR3. The DNA for the CDR3 is TGTGCCACCAGTAACCGTGTCCGGGAGACCCAGTACTTC. This codes for CATSNRVRETQYF.

This chain links TRBV3-1 (or the pseudogene TRBV3-2) with TRBJ1-5, with D possibly being TRBD1 (6 bases). CDR3 length: 15 amino acids. CDR1 and CDR2 (germline): LGHDT, YNNKEL (reference sequence). Deletions cut 2 bases from V and 6 bases from J, with 14 bases between. This chain's CDR3 is CASSQMFGTLQPQHF. In DNA, the CDR3 is TGTGCCAGCAGCCAAATGTTCGGGACACTTCAGCCCCAGCATTTT.

CDR3 nucleotides: TGTGCCAGCAGGAGACAGGCCCACTCCTACGAGCAGTACTTC. Amino acids: CASRRQAHSYEQYF. This rearrangement joins TRBV28 to TRBJ2-7, with D perhaps TRBD1 (6 bases). CDR3 length: 14 amino acids. Germline-derived CDR1 and CDR2 are MDHEN and SYDVKM. V was clipped by 6 bases and J by 0 bases, with 12 bases between them.

J is TRBJ1-2 and V is TRBV10-3; D is ambiguous. The CDR3 is 12 residues long. V lost 8 bases and J lost 4, with 11 bases in between. Per the germline V gene, CDR1 is ENHRY and CDR2 is SYGVKD. The CDR3 DNA is TGTGCCATCCCGGGGTCGGGCTATGGCTACACCTTC. This translates into CAIPGSGYGYTF.

The CDR3 protein is CASRPGQGLGNSPLHF. The CDR3 region has the DNA TGCGCCAGCAGACCTGGACAGGGCTTAGGTAATTCACCCCTCCACTTT. The chain couples TRBV5-1 to TRBJ1-6; 8 bases line up with TRBD1. The CDR3 spans 16 residues. V lost 5 bases to trimming and J lost 6 bases; unmatched junction nucleotides: 10. Germline assignment: CDR1 SGHRS and CDR2 YFSETQ.

V and J are TRBV30 and TRBJ1-3; D gene uncertain. The CDR3 is 11 residues long. The germline V gene encodes CDR1 GTSNPN and CDR2 SVGIG (reference sequence). V lost 3 bases to trimming and J lost 2 bases, with 2 bases between them. CDR3 coding DNA: TGTGCCTGGAGCACTGGAAACACCATATATTTT. It specifies CAWSTGNTIYF. Full variable domain (remainder filled in from reference TRBV30 and TRBJ1-3): SQTIHQWPATLVQPVGSPLSLECTVEGTSNPNLYWYRQAAGRGLQLLFYSVGIGQISSEVPQNLSASRPQDRQFILSSKKLLLSDSGFYLCAWSTGNTIYFGEGSWLTVV.

The DNA for the CDR3 is TGTGCCACCAGCAGGGCGGGGGGGGAGATTCATGAGCAGTTCTTC. It specifies CATSRAGGEIHEQFF. The J gene is TRBJ2-1, the V gene TRBV15; 9 bases fit TRBD2. V was clipped by 3 bases and J by 8 bases; unmatched bases: 8. The CDR3 contains 15 residues. Germline-derived CDR1 and CDR2 are LNHNV and YYDKDF (reference sequence).

Remarks on this clone: Other DNA sequences of this sample code for an identical CDR3. The chain links TRBV24-1 to TRBJ2-2, with TRBD1 as a possible D gene (6 bases). In germline, CDR1 is KGHDR, CDR2 SFDVKD. V lost 5 bases, J lost 4 bases, and 10 bases lay in between. The CDR3 loop spans 14 amino acids. In DNA, the CDR3 is TGTGCCACCAGTGTAAACAGGGCCACCGGGGAGCTGTTTTTT. It is translated as CATSVNRATGELFF.

This chain connects TRBV5-1 to TRBJ1-2; TRBD1 might be the D (6 bases). The V gene lost 0 bases and the J gene lost 6 bases, with 6 bases spanning the gap. CDR1 and CDR2 (germline): SGHRS, YFSETQ. CDR3 length: 12 residues. CDR3 amino acids: CASSLDRDGYTF. CDR3 sequence (DNA): TGCGCCAGCAGCTTGGACAGGGATGGCTACACCTTC.

CDR3 amino acids: CASSLEAGSAYEQYF. In nucleotides, the CDR3 is TGTGCCAGCAGCTTGGAAGCGGGCAGCGCCTACGAGCAGTACTTC. This sequence joins TRBV5-5 and TRBJ2-7; the D gene is possibly TRBD2 (6 bases). This CDR3 is 15 amino acids long. Trimming pared 0 bases from V and 2 bases from J, leaving 12 bases between. Germline values: CDR1 SGHKS, CDR2 YYEKEE (reference sequence).

This clone was seen more than once but under ten times. V is TRBV2 and J is TRBJ1-5; D might be TRBD1 (6 bases). V was cut by 7 bases and J by 3 bases, with 16 bases left in between. Looked up from germline, CDR1 is SNHLY and CDR2 is FYNNEI. This CDR3 comprises 15 residues. CDR3 nucleotide sequence: TGTGCCAGCACATTCGAACAGGGAACCAATCAGCCCCAGCATTTT. It encodes CASTFEQGTNQPQHF.

This clone appeared a few times. This chain links TRBV19 with TRBJ1-5; D gene ambiguous. The CDR3 is 15 amino acids. Germline values: CDR1 LNHDA, CDR2 SQIVND (reference sequence). Trimming left V 6 bases short and J 3 bases short, with 15 bases between. The CDR3 nucleotides read TGTGCCAGTAGCGAGTATACCGGGAACAATCAGCCCCAGCATTTT. The encoded protein is CASSEYTGNNQPQHF.

V is TRBV25-1 and J is TRBJ2-7; no clear D gene. CDR1 and CDR2 from the germline V gene are MGHDK and SYGVNS. The V end lost 2 bases, the J end lost 2 bases, and 7 bases lay between the germline ends. The CDR3 loop spans 13 amino acids. CDR3 loop: CASSEPGAYEQYF. The CDR3, as DNA: TGTGCCAGCAGTGAACCCGGAGCCTACGAGCAGTACTTC.

The chain couples TRBV19 to TRBJ1-2; the D gene is possibly TRBD1 (5 bases). Germline CDR1 is LNHDA and CDR2 is SQIVND (reference sequence). The CDR3 runs to 13 residues. V lost 3 bases, J lost 3 bases, and 8 bases lay in between. For the CDR3, the DNA is TGTGCCAGTAGTATGGGCAGGGACTATGGCTACACCTTC. Protein product: CASSMGRDYGYTF.